This is a list of T cell receptor beta chains from one sample in a study of control samples from healthy donors and cancer patients. Method: immunoSEQ multiplex PCR; TCRdb's copy keeps in-frame clones and lacks some. This repertoire shows tens of thousands of clones, about 90% found once; its top ten account for 1.9%. Material for sequencing was PBMCs. All receptors derive from a woman in her sixties with head and neck cancer. CDR3s leave out the opening cysteine and the closing phenylalanine or tryptophan. Expanded clones are given a class, and other clones once, few, many or no size at all.

j_gene	v_gene	abundance	CDR3aa
TRBJ2-7	TRBV27	once	ASSSRQGQDEQY
TRBJ2-7	TRBV29-1	NA	SVASLAGSREQY
TRBJ2-5	TRBV11-2	NA	ASSQNRGQEETQY
TRBJ2-1	TRBV3-1/TRBV3-2	NA	ASSQDLSGRYNEQF
TRBJ1-2	TRBV12-5	NA	ASVNDGPGIHGYT
TRBJ2-3	TRBV11-2	NA	ASSLDPGYTDTQY
TRBJ1-2	TRBV3-1/TRBV3-2	NA	ASSHAGGGSDGYT
TRBJ2-2	TRBV4-3	few	ASSRAVVADTGELF
TRBJ2-7	TRBV4-1	NA	ASSQEGGRLNNEQY
TRBJ2-1	TRBV11-2	NA	ASSASPGLAGGEQF
TRBJ1-2	TRBV19	NA	ASSISGNFGYGYT
TRBJ1-4	TRBV29-1	NA	SVGDSSTNEKLF
TRBJ2-2	TRBV24-1	NA	ATSDNGGTGKFGELF
TRBJ1-1	TRBV5-1	once	ASSLATSSTSLEAF
TRBJ1-2	TRBV14	NA	ASSQDLTGTAL
TRBJ2-5	TRBV5-1	NA	ASSLGGTNSQETQY
TRBJ1-3	TRBV6-6	NA	ASSHNGNTIY